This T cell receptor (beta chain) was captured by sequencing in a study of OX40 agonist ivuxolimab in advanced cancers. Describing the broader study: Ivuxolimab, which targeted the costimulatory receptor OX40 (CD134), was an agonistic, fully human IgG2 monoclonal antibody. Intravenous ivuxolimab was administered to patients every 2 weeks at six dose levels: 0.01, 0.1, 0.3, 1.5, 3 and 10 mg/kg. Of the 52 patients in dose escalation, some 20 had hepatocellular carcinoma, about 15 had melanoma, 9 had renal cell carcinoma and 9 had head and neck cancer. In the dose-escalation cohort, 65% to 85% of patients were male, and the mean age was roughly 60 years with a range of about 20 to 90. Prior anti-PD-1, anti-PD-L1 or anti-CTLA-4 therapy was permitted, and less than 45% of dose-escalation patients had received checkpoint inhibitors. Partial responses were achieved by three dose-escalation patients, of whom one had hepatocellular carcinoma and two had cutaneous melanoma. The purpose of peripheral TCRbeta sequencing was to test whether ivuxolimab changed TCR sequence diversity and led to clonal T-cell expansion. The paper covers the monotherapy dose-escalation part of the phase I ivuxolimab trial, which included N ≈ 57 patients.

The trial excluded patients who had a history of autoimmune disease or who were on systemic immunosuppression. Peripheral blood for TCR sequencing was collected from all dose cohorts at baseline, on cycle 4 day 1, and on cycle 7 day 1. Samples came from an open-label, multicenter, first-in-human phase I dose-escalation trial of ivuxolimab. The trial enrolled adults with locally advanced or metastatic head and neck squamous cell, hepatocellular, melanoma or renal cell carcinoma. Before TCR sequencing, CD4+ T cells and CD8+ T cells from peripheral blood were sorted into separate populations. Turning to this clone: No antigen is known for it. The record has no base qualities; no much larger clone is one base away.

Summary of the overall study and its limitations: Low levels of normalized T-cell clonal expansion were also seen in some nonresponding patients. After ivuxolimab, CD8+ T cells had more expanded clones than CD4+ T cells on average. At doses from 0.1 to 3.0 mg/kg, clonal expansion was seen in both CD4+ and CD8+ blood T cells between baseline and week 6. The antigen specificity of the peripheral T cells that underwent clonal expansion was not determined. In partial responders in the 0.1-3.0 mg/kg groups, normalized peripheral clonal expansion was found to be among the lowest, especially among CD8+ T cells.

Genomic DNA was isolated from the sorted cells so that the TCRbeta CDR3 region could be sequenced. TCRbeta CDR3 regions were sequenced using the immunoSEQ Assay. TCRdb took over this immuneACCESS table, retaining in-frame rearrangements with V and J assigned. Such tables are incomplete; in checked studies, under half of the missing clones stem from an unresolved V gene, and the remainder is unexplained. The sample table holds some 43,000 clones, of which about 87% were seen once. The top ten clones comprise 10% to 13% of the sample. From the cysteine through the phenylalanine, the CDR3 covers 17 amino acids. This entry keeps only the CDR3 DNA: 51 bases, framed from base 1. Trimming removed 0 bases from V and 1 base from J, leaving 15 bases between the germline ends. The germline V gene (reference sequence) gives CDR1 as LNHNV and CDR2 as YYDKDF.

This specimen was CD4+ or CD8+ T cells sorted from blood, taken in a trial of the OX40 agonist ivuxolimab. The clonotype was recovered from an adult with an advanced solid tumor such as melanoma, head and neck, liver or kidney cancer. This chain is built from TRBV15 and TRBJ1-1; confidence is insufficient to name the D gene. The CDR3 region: CATSRDGREKTNTEAFF. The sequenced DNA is TGTGCCACCAGCAGAGATGGGAGAGAGAAAACGAACACTGAAGCTTTCTTT.